One and the same sample provided the 32 T cell receptor beta chains below, sequenced in a study of T-cell memory formation after mild COVID-19. TCRdb reprocessed the 5' RACE reads with MiXCR, giving one entry per CDR3 protein. In the table there are approximately 500,000 distinct CDR3 sequences, about 23% of which are singletons. The sequencing sample was made of PBMCs or a T cell subset sorted from them (not recorded which). Receptor source: an adult woman who had mild COVID-19 (a few samples of this study predate the infection). Cell type and time point are not known.

The chain employs TRBV5-6 and TRBJ1-5, with TRBD1 matching 10 bases. Losses at the gene ends were 4 bases for V and 2 bases for J; bases not matched to a gene: 3. CDR1 SGHDT and CDR2 YYEEEE come from the germline V gene. CDR3 length: 15 amino acids. In DNA, the CDR3 is TGTGCCAGCAGCACCGGGACAGGGGGCAATCAGCCCCAGCATTTT. Protein sequence: CASSTGTGGNQPQHF.

This clonotype was picked up a small number of times. This chain uses TRBV29-1 with TRBJ2-5, with 7 bases aligning to TRBD2. From germline, CDR1 is SQVTM and CDR2 ANQGSEA. The CDR3 has 13 residues. The CDR3 bases are TGCATCCTTAGCGGGTGCGGCCTGGAGACCCAGTACTTC. Encoded protein: CILSGCGLETQYF.

V usage is TRBV20-1 and J usage is TRBJ2-7, with 9 bases identical to TRBD2. Germline-derived CDR1 and CDR2 are DFQATT and SNEGSKA (reference sequence). The junction had 3 bases not matched to a gene; V was cut back by 1 base and J by 2 bases. The CDR3 spans 14 residues. Here the CDR3 reads CSARVLAGTYEQYF. In DNA form, the CDR3 reads TGCAGTGCTAGAGTTCTAGCGGGAACCTACGAGCAGTACTTC.

This clonotype was counted between two and nine times. The rearrangement links TRBV9 to TRBJ2-5; D is unresolved. From germline, CDR1 is SGDLS and CDR2 YYNGEE. The V end lost 0 bases, the J end lost 2 bases, and 8 bases lay between the germline ends. There are 14 residues in the CDR3. The CDR3 DNA follows: TGTGCCAGCAGCGTAGGGTGGGGACAAGAGACCCAGTACTTC. Translation gives CASSVGWGQETQYF.

This clonotype was picked up many times. The V call is TRBV5-1, the J call TRBJ2-7; D not resolved. Germline CDR1 and CDR2: SGHRS and YFSETQ. The length of the CDR3 is 14 residues. V lost 0 bases to trimming and J lost 3 bases, with 10 bases between them. CDR3 loop: CASSLELLGYEQYF. CDR3 DNA sequence: TGCGCCAGCAGCTTGGAACTGCTAGGCTACGAGCAGTACTTC.

V usage is TRBV6-1 and J usage is TRBJ2-1; D unclear. This CDR3 comprises 13 residues. Trimming shortened V by 6 bases and J by 0 bases, and 6 bases separated the two germline ends. Germline-derived CDR1 and CDR2 are MNHNS and SASEGT. The CDR3 protein is CASSAISYNEQFF. Here the CDR3 DNA reads TGTGCCAGCAGCGCTATCTCCTACAATGAGCAGTTCTTC.

This chain joins TRBV5-5 and TRBJ2-3; D is tentatively TRBD1 or TRBD2 (5 bases each). CDR3 length: 12 amino acids. The V end was cut by 4 bases, the J end by 6 bases, with 9 bases between. Germline values: CDR1 SGHKS, CDR2 YYEKEE (reference sequence). The CDR3 bases are TGTGCCAGCAGCGTCGAGGGGGATACGCAGTATTTT. It specifies CASSVEGDTQYF.

The chain couples TRBV7-2 to TRBJ1-1; D is perhaps TRBD1 (5 bases). Germline lookup yields CDR1 SGHTA and CDR2 FQGNSA. This CDR3 region has 15 residues. V lost 5 bases and J lost 4, with 17 bases in between. The CDR3 bases are TGTGCCAGCAGCCTTGAGTGGACCGGGGGCACTGAAGCTTTCTTT. Translation: CASSLEWTGGTEAFF.

This clonotype was found many times. V and J are TRBV7-9 and TRBJ1-5, with D possibly TRBD1 on 5 matching bases. Germline CDR1 SEHNR, CDR2 FQNEAQ (reference sequence). CDR3 length equals 14 residues. V shed 5 bases and J shed 7 bases, with 15 bases lying between them. CDR3 in DNA: TGTGCCAGCAGCAACCAGGGTGCACAACAGCCCCAGCATTTT. Translating it yields CASSNQGAQQPQHF.

The chain couples TRBV20-1 to TRBJ2-1, with D unresolved. CDR1 DFQATT and CDR2 SNEGSKA come from the germline V gene (reference sequence). The CDR3 extends over 11 amino acids. The ends were cut back, 5 bases at V and 4 bases at J, with 6 bases in the middle. The CDR3 bases are TGCAGTGCTCCTCCATACAATGAGCAGTTCTTC. Its translation is CSAPPYNEQFF.

In this sample, this clonotype turned up a few times. The V call is TRBV12-3 or TRBV12-4, the J call TRBJ2-7, with 9 positions matching TRBD1. V gave up 8 bases and J gave up 4 bases; unmatched junction bases: 3. This CDR3 has 12 amino acids. In nucleotides, the CDR3 is TGTGCCAGCTTGGGACAGGGATACGAGCAGTACTTC. Protein: CASLGQGYEQYF.

The rearrangement joins TRBV7-2 to TRBJ1-6, with unresolved D. V was shortened by 1 base and J by 14 bases, with 12 bases between the two germline ends. Germline-derived CDR1 and CDR2 are SGHTA and FQGNSA. This CDR3 has 13 residues. CDR3 sequence reads: CASSLGGYRTLHF. The CDR3 nucleotides are TGTGCCAGCAGCTTAGGCGGGTACCGGACCCTCCACTTT.

CDR3 in amino acids: CASSLEGVDGYTF. CDR3 DNA sequence: TGCGCCAGCAGCTTGGAGGGAGTAGATGGCTACACCTTC. V and J are TRBV5-1 and TRBJ1-2; D ambiguous. The germline V gene encodes CDR1 SGHRS and CDR2 YFSETQ. The CDR3 runs 13 residues. V was shortened by 0 bases and J by 6 bases, with 9 bases between the two germline ends.

The chain carries TRBV5-1 and TRBJ2-3, with TRBD1 matching 9 bases. The V segment lost 4 bases and the J segment 4 bases; nucleotides outside the gene matches: 7. The CDR3 has 15 residues. CDR1 SGHRS and CDR2 YFSETQ come from the germline V gene. The CDR3 spells CASSIRDRVPDTQYF. The CDR3 bases are TGCGCCAGCAGCATCCGGGACAGGGTCCCAGATACGCAGTATTTT.

This clonotype was seen a handful of times. This chain links TRBV10-3 with TRBJ2-5, with TRBD1 identical over 7 bases. V trimming: 2 bases; J trimming: 2 bases; junction bases outside the gene matches: 5. CDR1 is ENHRY and CDR2 is SYGVKD in the germline V gene. There are 15 residues in the CDR3. The CDR3 here is CAISERGTAQETQYF. The CDR3 bases are TGTGCCATCAGTGAGAGAGGGACAGCTCAAGAGACCCAGTACTTC.

The table lists this clonotype with many counts. The chain combines TRBV5-1 with TRBJ2-1, with D unclear. V lost 0 bases and J lost 9, with 13 bases in between. Per the germline V gene, CDR1 is SGHRS and CDR2 is YFSETQ. The CDR3 loop spans 14 amino acids. CDR3 sequence: CASSLAYSETEQFF. The CDR3 coding sequence is TGCGCCAGCAGCTTGGCGTACTCTGAGACTGAGCAGTTCTTC.

The chain employs TRBV29-1 and TRBJ2-4; 14 bases align to TRBD2. Germline CDR1 is SQVTM and CDR2 is ANQGSEA. V lost 5 bases to trimming and J lost 3 bases; unmatched junction nucleotides: 6. The CDR3 spans 16 residues. CDR3 sequence (DNA): TGCAGCGTTTCTACCGGGACTAGCGGGGGCAAAAACATTCAGTACTTC. Its protein is CSVSTGTSGGKNIQYF.

This sequence joins TRBV7-9 and TRBJ2-1; D not certain. V dropped 2 bases and J dropped 0 bases, with 8 bases sitting between them. The CDR3 has 15 amino acids. Germline V gene sequence: CDR1 SEHNR, CDR2 FQNEAQ (reference sequence). The CDR3: CASSLLALSYNEQFF. The CDR3 nucleotides read TGTGCCAGCAGCTTACTGGCGCTCTCCTACAATGAGCAGTTCTTC.

The chain joins TRBV20-1 to TRBJ1-1; D gene unclear. V lost 0 bases and J lost 4, with 9 bases in between. The CDR3 contains 13 residues. The germline gives CDR1 DFQATT, CDR2 SNEGSKA (reference sequence). CDR3 nucleotide sequence: TGCAGTGCTAGAGATACAGTTAGCACTGAAGCTTTCTTT. Protein sequence: CSARDTVSTEAFF.

The gene calls are TRBV10-3 and TRBJ2-3; TRBD1 agrees at 7 bases. The germline CDR1 and CDR2 sequences are ENHRY and SYGVKD. V gave up 2 bases and J gave up 4 bases; unmatched junction bases: 6. The CDR3 consists of 15 residues. Here the CDR3 reads CAISEPGQVADTQYF. The CDR3 DNA is TGTGCCATCAGTGAGCCCGGACAGGTGGCAGATACGCAGTATTTT.

The chain recombines TRBV12-3 or TRBV12-4 with TRBJ2-2; 7 nucleotides match TRBD2. CDR3 length: 14 residues. J gave up 3 bases and V 8 bases, and 6 bases lay outside the gene matches. In DNA form, the CDR3 reads TGTGCCAGCCGGGGGGATCTTGACACCGGGGAGCTGTTTTTT. This codes for CASRGDLDTGELFF.

This clonotype was counted a few times. V and J are TRBV4-1 and TRBJ2-5; D gene ambiguous. The CDR3 is made up of 15 amino acids. V shed 1 base and J shed 1 base, with 10 bases lying between them. Germline lookup yields CDR1 MGHRA and CDR2 YSYEKL. CDR3: CASSQGRTTQETQYF. As DNA, the CDR3 is TGCGCCAGCAGCCAAGGCAGGACCACCCAAGAGACCCAGTACTTC.

This rearrangement joins TRBV4-2 to TRBJ2-1, with TRBD2 matching 15 bases. CDR1 is LGHNA, CDR2 YNFKEQ, per germline. The length of the CDR3 is 19 residues. Trimming took 4 bases from V and 2 from J; bases not matched to a gene: 9. The CDR3 is CASSPTGTSGGITYNEQFF. CDR3 bases: TGTGCCAGCAGCCCAACGGGGACTAGCGGGGGGATAACCTACAATGAGCAGTTCTTC.

This clonotype has a single count. The chain employs TRBV6-6 and TRBJ2-7; possible D gene TRBD1, 5 bases. CDR3 length: 11 residues. Trimming removed 7 bases from V and 6 bases from J, with 10 bases in between. Germline V CDR1 and CDR2: MNHNY, SVGAGI (reference sequence). CDR3 sequence: CASTSGSEQYF. CDR3 coding DNA: TGTGCCAGCACCTCAGGGTCCGAGCAGTACTTC.

The chain recombines TRBV7-9 with TRBJ2-1; 12 positions agree with TRBD2. With V trimmed by 1 base and J by 7 bases, 2 bases remained unmatched. Germline V gene lookup returns CDR1 SEHNR and CDR2 FQNEAQ (reference sequence). This CDR3 contains 15 residues. The CDR3 sequence: CASSLGTSGENEQFF. CDR3 coding DNA: TGTGCCAGCAGCTTAGGGACTAGCGGGGAGAATGAGCAGTTCTTC.

The chain links TRBV18 to TRBJ2-7, with D possibly matching TRBD2 (5 bases). In germline, CDR1 is KGHSH, CDR2 LQKENI. The CDR3 covers 14 residues. With 5 bases removed from V and 2 bases from J, the gap between germline ends came to 13 bases. CDR3 residues: CASSEREQAYEQYF. In DNA form, the CDR3 reads TGTGCCAGCTCAGAGAGGGAACAAGCCTACGAGCAGTACTTC. The variable domain in full, completed from reference TRBV18 and TRBJ2-7, reads NAGVMQNPRHLVRRRGQEARLRCSPMKGHSHVYWYRQLPEEGLKFMVYLQKENIIDESGMPKERFSAEFPKEGPSILRIQQVVRGDSAAYFCASSEREQAYEQYFGPGTRLTVT.

This clonotype came up once. The chain couples TRBV2 to TRBJ2-7; 11 bases fit TRBD2. The CDR3 spans 15 residues. Looked up from germline, CDR1 is SNHLY and CDR2 is FYNNEI. The junction had 6 bases not matched to a gene; V was cut back by 6 bases and J by 2 bases. CDR3: CASSVTSGVPYEQYF. CDR3 in DNA: TGTGCCAGCAGCGTGACTAGCGGGGTCCCCTACGAGCAGTACTTC.

The chain carries TRBV6-1 and TRBJ2-5; D might be TRBD2 (6 bases). The CDR3 totals 13 residues. Between the trimmed V and J ends, which lost 4 bases and 7 bases, there was a span of 13 bases. Germline V lookup: CDR1 MNHNS, CDR2 SASEGT. Here the CDR3 reads CASSAGGAGTQYF. The CDR3 nucleotides are TGTGCCAGCAGTGCCGGGGGAGCGGGGACCCAGTACTTC.

The sample holds a few counts of this clonotype. The chain is built from TRBV12-3 or TRBV12-4 and TRBJ2-3; maybe TRBD2 (7 bases). The V end lost 7 bases, the J end lost 4 bases, and 24 bases lay between the germline ends. The CDR3 has 17 residues. The CDR3 coding sequence is TGTGCCAGCACTCTCCCGGGGGCGGGAGCTGGGTCAGATACGCAGTATTTT. Its translation is CASTLPGAGAGSDTQYF.

This chain uses TRBV5-4 with TRBJ2-7; D perhaps matches TRBD2 (7 bases). Germline CDR1 reads SGHNT; CDR2 reads YYREEE (reference sequence). The CDR3 sequence is 15 residues long. Trimming took off 4 bases at V and 7 bases at J, with 21 bases between the two ends. CDR3 bases: TGTGCCAGCAGCCTGTGGGGGGGCGCATTGGGTGAGCAGTACTTC. This encodes CASSLWGGALGEQYF. The whole variable domain, remainder taken from reference TRBV5-4 and TRBJ2-7, is ETGVTQSPTHLIKTRGQQVTLRCSSQSGHNTVSWYQQALGQGPQFIFQYYREEENGRGNFPPRFSGLQFPNYSSELNVNALELDDSALYLCASSLWGGALGEQYFGPGTRLTVT.

This clonotype showed up just a few times. This sequence joins TRBV29-1 and TRBJ1-5; 9 nucleotides line up with TRBD1. Germline V lookup: CDR1 SQVTM, CDR2 ANQGSEA. The CDR3 loop spans 14 amino acids. With V trimmed by 6 bases and J by 6 bases, 9 bases remained unmatched. In DNA form, the CDR3 reads TGCAGCGTCTGGACAGGGGAATGGTCTCAGCCCCAGCATTTT. Translation: CSVWTGEWSQPQHF.

This clonotype showed up just a few times. CDR3 DNA sequence: TGTGCCAGCAGCTCCCAACCGGACAGTTACAATGAGCAGTTCTTC. It yields the protein CASSSQPDSYNEQFF. The rearrangement uses TRBV5-4 and TRBJ2-1, with D possibly TRBD1 on 6 matching bases. Germline-derived CDR1 and CDR2 are SGHNT and YYREEE (reference sequence). The V end was cut by 3 bases, the J end by 4 bases, with 14 bases between. This CDR3 has 15 amino acids.